This TCR beta chain was retrieved from a study of blood T cell repertoires in COVID-19. Looked up from germline, CDR1 is WSHSY and CDR2 is SAAADI. This CDR3 region has 14 residues. V dropped 6 bases and J dropped 2; count of bases not matched to a gene: 3. TCRdb's table, derived via immunoSEQ multiplex PCR, lists solely in-frame clones and lacks some. In the table there are 80,000 to 90,000 clones, around 88% of which are singletons. The specimen was peripheral blood. The chain joins TRBV10-2 to TRBJ2-3, with TRBD2 matching over 9 bases. The sequence derives from a man aged 55 to 70 with acute or convalescent COVID-19. The DNA of the CDR3 is TGCGCCAGCAGGATAGCGGGGGCCACAGATACGCAGTATTTT. Protein sequence: CASRIAGATDTQYF.